This record looks at one TCR beta chain sequence and its context. The data belong to a study of blood T cell repertoires in COVID-19. Overall study: From the United States, Italy and Spain came samples of acute and convalescent COVID-19. Sources were T cells, B-cell-depleted T cells, or PBMCs; the material itself was cDNA or gDNA.

Between the trimmed V and J ends, which lost 5 bases and 0 bases, there was a span of 22 bases. CDR3 size: 18 residues. CDR1 and CDR2 (germline): MDHEN, SYDVKM. Patients in Seattle were enrolled during active infection, then followed longitudinally. The authors' processing: Scientists estimated how many nucleated cells there were by amplifying reference gene primers. The table came from immunoSEQ multiplex PCR; TCRdb's copy has only in-frame clones and leaves some out. That table supplies the V and J calls and clone size; D and trimming were determined from the DNA. Of 250,000 to 350,000 clones in the sample, roughly 88% were seen once.

The V call is TRBV28, the J call TRBJ1-2; no clear D gene. This TCR came from a human donor with COVID-19, enrolled during active disease. The donor label of this sample is uncertain. The sample taken for sequencing was peripheral blood. The CDR3 spells CASSPPAAGSSTNYGYTF. CDR3 nucleotides: TGTGCCAGCAGTCCCCCCGCCGCCGGGTCTTCCACTAACTATGGCTACACCTTC.